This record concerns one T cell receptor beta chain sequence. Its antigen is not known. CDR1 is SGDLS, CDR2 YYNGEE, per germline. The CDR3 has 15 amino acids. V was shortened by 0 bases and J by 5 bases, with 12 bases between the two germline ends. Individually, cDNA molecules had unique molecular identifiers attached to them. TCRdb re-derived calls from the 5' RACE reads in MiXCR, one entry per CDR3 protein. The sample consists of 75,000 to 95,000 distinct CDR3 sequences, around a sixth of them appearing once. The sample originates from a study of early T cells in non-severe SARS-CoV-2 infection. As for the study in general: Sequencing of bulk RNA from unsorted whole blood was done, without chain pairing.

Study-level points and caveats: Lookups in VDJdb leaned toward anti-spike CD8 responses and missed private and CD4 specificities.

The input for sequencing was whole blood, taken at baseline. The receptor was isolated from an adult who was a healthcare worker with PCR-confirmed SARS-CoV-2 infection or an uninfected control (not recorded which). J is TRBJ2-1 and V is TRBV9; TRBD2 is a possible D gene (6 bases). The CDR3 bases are TGTGCCAGCAGCGTAGGAATAGCGGCCAACAATGAGCAGTTCTTC. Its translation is CASSVGIAANNEQFF.